This TCR beta chain was obtained from a study of blood T cell repertoires in COVID-19. Trimming left V 2 bases short and J 0 bases short, with 17 bases between. This CDR3 comprises 17 residues. CDR1 and CDR2 from the germline V gene are MNHEY and SVGEGT. Original analysis: The assay estimated nucleated cells by amplifying reference gene primers. Sequenced by immunoSEQ multiplex PCR; TCRdb stores in-frame clones only, minus some. That table gives V, J and clone size, and the DNA gave D and trimming. The repertoire holds 65,000 to 80,000 clones, with 86% as singletons. V usage is TRBV6-2 or TRBV6-3 and J usage is TRBJ2-7; D is perhaps TRBD2 (7 bases). The TCR sequence derives from a man older than 75 in a cohort sampled during active COVID-19. Sequencing was carried out using peripheral blood. The CDR3 reads CASSYEGGGVSSYEQYF. CDR3 DNA sequence: TGTGCCAGCAGTTACGAGGGCGGGGGCGTCAGCTCCTACGAGCAGTACTTC.